A single sample gave rise to the 10 T cell receptor beta chains below, sequenced in a study of T cell responses to AZD1222 COVID-19 vaccine. Libraries were prepared by immunoSEQ multiplex PCR; TCRdb keeps only in-frame clonotypes and omits some of them. The sample consists of over 85,000 clones, about four fifths of them appearing once. Sequences were derived from peripheral blood, sampled on day 0 of AZD1222 vaccination. The receptor set was obtained from an adult in good health.

V is TRBV7-2 and J is TRBJ2-3; D may be TRBD2 (5 bases). CDR3 length: 16 residues. V was trimmed by 0 bases and J by 5 bases, leaving 15 bases between them. CDR1 and CDR2 (germline): SGHTA, FQGNSA. The CDR3 bases are TGTGCCAGCAGCTTAGCGACTAACGCCCCACAAGATACGCAGTATTTT. Translation gives CASSLATNAPQDTQYF.

This chain uses TRBV3-1 (or the pseudogene TRBV3-2) with TRBJ1-2; D possibly corresponds to TRBD1 (6 bases). The CDR3 covers 14 residues. Trimming cost V 3 bases and J 6 bases, with 14 bases left between them. Germline V gene lookup returns CDR1 LGHDT and CDR2 YNNKEL (reference sequence). This CDR3 is CASSQGGQVDGYTF. DNA of the CDR3: TGTGCCAGCAGCCAGGGGGGGCAGGTTGATGGCTACACCTTC.

The chain recombines TRBV11-2 with TRBJ2-1; possibly TRBD1 for D (5 bases). The V end lost 6 bases, the J end lost 1 base, and 13 bases lay between the germline ends. This CDR3 spans 15 amino acids. CDR1 and CDR2 (germline): SGHAT, FQNNGV. The CDR3 region is CASRRIRGSYNEQFF. CDR3 DNA: TGTGCCAGCAGACGCATTAGGGGTTCCTACAATGAGCAGTTCTTC.

This clone was seen a handful of times. The V gene is TRBV7-7, the J gene TRBJ2-2; no definite D call. Germline CDR1 is SSHAT and CDR2 is FNYEAQ (reference sequence). CDR3 size: 13 residues. V gave up 3 bases and J gave up 4 bases, with 6 bases separating them. The CDR3 here is CASSLTTTGELFF. CDR3 bases: TGTGCCAGCAGCTTGACGACCACCGGGGAGCTGTTTTTT.

V usage is TRBV5-1 and J usage is TRBJ2-7, with D hard to call. The CDR3 contains 14 residues. Germline loops: CDR1 SGHRS, CDR2 YFSETQ. V gave up 0 bases and J gave up 4 bases, with 11 bases separating them. The CDR3 DNA sequence: TGCGCCAGCAGCTTGGCCATCACGGAATACGAGCAGTACTTC. Protein sequence: CASSLAITEYEQYF. Based on the CDR3 plus reference TRBV5-1 and TRBJ2-7, the full variable domain is KAGVTQTPRYLIKTRGQQVTLSCSPISGHRSVSWYQQTPGQGLQFLFEYFSETQRNKGNFPGRFSGRQFSNSRSEMNVSTLELGDSALYLCASSLAITEYEQYFGPGTRLTVT.

V gene TRBV2 combines with J gene TRBJ2-1; no clear D. The CDR3 is 16 amino acids. Trimming shortened V by 10 bases and J by 9 bases, and 28 bases separated the two germline ends. The germline V gene encodes CDR1 SNHLY and CDR2 FYNNEI. The CDR3 DNA follows: TGTGCCACCGATTTCTTAAACCTATCCCCCTCCCCTGAGCAGTTCTTC. Amino acids: CATDFLNLSPSPEQFF. Together with reference TRBV2 and TRBJ2-1, the CDR3 gives the full variable domain: EPEVTQTPSHQVTQMGQEVILRCVPISNHLYFYWYRQILGQKVEFLVSFYNNEISEKSEIFDDQFSVERPDGSNFTLKIRSTKLEDSAMYFCATDFLNLSPSPEQFFGPGTRLTVL.

The chain is built from TRBV3-1 (or the pseudogene TRBV3-2) and TRBJ2-1; weak D call: TRBD1 (5 bases). The germline CDR1 and CDR2 sequences are LGHDT and YNNKEL (reference sequence). The CDR3 is 16 amino acids. V lost 0 bases and J 5 bases, leaving 14 bases between the germline ends. The CDR3 nucleotides are TGTGCCAGCAGCCAAGATAAGGGGATTCTAAACAATGAGCAGTTCTTC. This encodes CASSQDKGILNNEQFF.

Comment on this clone: Within the sample, other DNA sequences also encode this same CDR3. The chain is built from TRBV5-6 and TRBJ2-1, with 13 bases aligning to TRBD2. V lost 2 bases, J lost 6 bases, and 5 bases stayed unmatched. Per the germline V gene, CDR1 is SGHDT and CDR2 is YYEEEE. The CDR3 loop spans 16 amino acids. The CDR3 nucleotides are TGTGCCAGCAGCTTAGGACTAGCGGGAGTCAGCAATGAGCAGTTCTTC. Translation: CASSLGLAGVSNEQFF.

The chain links TRBV12-3 or TRBV12-4 to TRBJ1-2; D may be TRBD1 (5 bases). Trimming took 5 bases from V and 0 from J, leaving 7 bases between them. CDR3 length: 13 residues. The CDR3 protein is CASSPDTNYGYTF. In nucleotides, the CDR3 is TGTGCCAGCAGTCCGGACACTAACTATGGCTACACCTTC.

The rearrangement links TRBV7-2 to TRBJ1-6; 8 bases line up with TRBD1. In germline, CDR1 is SGHTA, CDR2 FQGNSA. This CDR3 is built from 13 residues. V was clipped by 6 bases and J by 10 bases; unmatched bases: 5. The CDR3 DNA reads TGTGCCAGCAGGTGGACAGGGAGCTCACCCCTCCACTTT. Its protein product is CASRWTGSSPLHF.